Each of the 21 T cell receptor beta chains below was sequenced from the same sample in a study of blood T cell repertoires in COVID-19. Sequenced by immunoSEQ multiplex PCR; TCRdb stores in-frame clones only, minus some. This sample has under 250,000 clones; about nine tenths occur once, and the top ten carry approximately 10%. Sample: peripheral blood. Receptors originate from a man aged 50-59 years with COVID-19, enrolled during active disease.

The J gene is TRBJ2-7, the V gene TRBV6-5, with a possible D match to TRBD2 (6 bases). The CDR3 covers 15 residues. Per germline, CDR1 MNHEY and CDR2 SVGAGI. With 3 bases removed from V and 0 bases from J, the gap between germline ends came to 12 bases. As DNA, the CDR3 is TGTGCCAGCAGTTATTCCAGCGGGCCCTCCTACGAGCAGTACTTC. It codes for CASSYSSGPSYEQYF.

The chain combines TRBV24-1 with TRBJ2-5; TRBD2 might be the D (5 bases). CDR3 size: 14 residues. V dropped 5 bases and J dropped 4 bases, with 13 bases sitting between them. Germline values: CDR1 KGHDR, CDR2 SFDVKD. The CDR3 reads CATSGRGIVETQYF. As DNA, the CDR3 is TGTGCCACCAGTGGTCGGGGAATAGTAGAGACCCAGTACTTC.

This clone showed up just once. CDR3 sequence reads: CASSIWGVQTQYF. CDR3 nucleotides: TGTGCCAGTAGTATATGGGGGGTGCAGACCCAGTACTTC. J is TRBJ2-5 and V is TRBV19, with a possible D match to TRBD2 (6 bases). The V gene lost 2 bases and the J gene lost 6 bases, with 10 bases spanning the gap. This CDR3 contains 13 residues. Per germline, CDR1 LNHDA and CDR2 SQIVND (reference sequence).

The chain carries TRBV29-1 and TRBJ1-1; D ambiguous. Trimming removed 6 bases at V and 6 bases at J, with 20 bases between. Germline CDR1 reads SQVTM; CDR2 reads ANQGSEA. The CDR3 is 14 amino acids. The CDR3 region is CSVSWRGFGAEAFF. For the CDR3, the DNA is TGCAGCGTCTCGTGGCGGGGATTCGGCGCTGAAGCTTTCTTT. Full variable domain (remainder filled in from reference TRBV29-1 and TRBJ1-1): SAVISQKPSRDICQRGTSLTIQCQVDSQVTMMFWYRQQPGQSLTLIATANQGSEATYESGFVIDKFPISRPNLTFSTLTVSNMSPEDSSIYLCSVSWRGFGAEAFFGQGTRLTVV.

V gene TRBV2 combines with J gene TRBJ1-3, with TRBD1 matching over 10 bases. This CDR3 is built from 13 residues. V was clipped by 4 bases and J by 8 bases; unmatched bases: 2. Germline values: CDR1 SNHLY, CDR2 FYNNEI. In nucleotides, the CDR3 is TGTGCCAGCAGTGGACAGGGGGCAGACACCATATATTTT. Its translation is CASSGQGADTIYF.

The chain couples TRBV9 to TRBJ2-1, with a possible D match to TRBD2 (6 bases). Germline V gene sequence: CDR1 SGDLS, CDR2 YYNGEE. The CDR3 totals 15 residues. Trimming shortened V by 0 bases and J by 4 bases, and 11 bases separated the two germline ends. The CDR3 here is CASSVGTKVYNEQFF. CDR3 bases: TGTGCCAGCAGCGTAGGGACTAAAGTGTACAATGAGCAGTTCTTC.

This clone was counted once. This chain connects TRBV20-1 to TRBJ2-7, with TRBD2 identical over 7 bases. Germline V lookup: CDR1 DFQATT, CDR2 SNEGSKA (reference sequence). V shed 3 bases and J 3 bases; nucleotides not matched to a gene: 2. The CDR3 runs to 12 residues. As DNA, the CDR3 is TGCAGTGCTAGTCAGCGGGGCTACGAGCAGTACTTC. Amino acid sequence: CSASQRGYEQYF.

The rearrangement joins TRBV3-1 (or the pseudogene TRBV3-2) to TRBJ1-1, with D unresolved. The CDR3 sequence is 14 residues long. The germline CDR1 and CDR2 sequences are LGHDT and YNNKEL (reference sequence). V was clipped by 3 bases and J by 8 bases, with 16 bases between them. CDR3 in amino acids: CASSHLLPSREAFF. The DNA for the CDR3 is TGTGCCAGCAGCCATTTACTCCCCTCACGCGAAGCTTTCTTT.

The chain combines TRBV10-3 with TRBJ2-5; TRBD2 agrees at 12 bases. The CDR3 loop spans 17 amino acids. V lost 10 bases, J lost 1 base, and 13 bases stayed unmatched. Per germline, CDR1 ENHRY and CDR2 SYGVKD. The CDR3 coding sequence is TGTGCCACCCGGGGGGCTAGCGGGAGGGCAGGCCAAGAGACCCAGTACTTC. Protein: CATRGASGRAGQETQYF.

The chain recombines TRBV24-1 with TRBJ2-1; 9 bases agree with TRBD2. The germline V gene has CDR1 KGHDR and CDR2 SFDVKD. The length of the CDR3 is 16 residues. V lost 1 base and J lost 8; bases outside the gene matches: 8. The CDR3, as DNA: TGTGCCACCAGTGATTTTGGGAGCGGGGGGATCGATGAGCAGTTCTTC. Protein sequence: CATSDFGSGGIDEQFF.

This chain joins TRBV30 and TRBJ1-2, with D tentatively TRBD1 (6 bases). Trimming pared 5 bases from V and 2 bases from J, leaving 6 bases between. There are 11 residues in the CDR3. Per germline, CDR1 GTSNPN and CDR2 SVGIG (reference sequence). This chain's CDR3 is CAWGQNYGYTF. The DNA for the CDR3 is TGTGCCTGGGGACAGAACTATGGCTACACCTTC.

The V call is TRBV29-1, the J call TRBJ2-2, with 9 bases that match TRBD2. Germline V lookup: CDR1 SQVTM, CDR2 ANQGSEA. Trimming removed 4 bases from V and 0 bases from J; junction bases left unmatched: 3. The length of the CDR3 is 15 residues. The CDR3 sequence: CSVVLAGSNTGELFF. The CDR3 bases are TGCAGCGTTGTGCTAGCGGGATCGAACACCGGGGAGCTGTTTTTT.

This clone is a singleton in its sample. This chain joins TRBV2 and TRBJ2-7; 9 bases fit TRBD1. Trimming at V came to 9 bases and at J to 2 bases, leaving 11 bases not matched to a gene. Looked up from germline, CDR1 is SNHLY and CDR2 is FYNNEI. This CDR3 has 15 residues. CDR3 in DNA: TGTGCCAGTACCAACCCCGGACAGGGGACCTACGAGCAGTACTTC. It specifies CASTNPGQGTYEQYF.

This clone was picked up one time. The chain employs TRBV2 and TRBJ2-3; D is unresolved. From germline, CDR1 is SNHLY and CDR2 FYNNEI. CDR3 length: 16 residues. V was clipped by 4 bases and J by 0 bases, with 14 bases between them. The CDR3 spells CASSGQQMVSTDTQYF. The CDR3 coding sequence is TGTGCCAGCAGTGGCCAACAGATGGTTAGCACAGATACGCAGTATTTT.

V and J are TRBV10-3 and TRBJ2-1, with 7 bases that match TRBD2. V gave up 6 bases and J gave up 8 bases; unmatched junction bases: 7. Per the germline V gene, CDR1 is ENHRY and CDR2 is SYGVKD. The CDR3 sequence is 13 residues long. CDR3 sequence (DNA): TGTGCCATCAGACTAGCGAGAGAGGATGAGCAGTTCTTC. It specifies CAIRLAREDEQFF.

The CDR3 loop is CATSPTGTGNTGELFF. DNA of the CDR3: TGTGCCACCAGTCCCACCGGGACAGGGAACACCGGGGAGCTGTTTTTT. The rearrangement links TRBV24-1 to TRBJ2-2, with TRBD1 matching over 8 bases. The V gene's germline CDR1 is KGHDR and CDR2 SFDVKD. J gave up 1 base and V 6 bases, and 6 bases lay outside the gene matches. CDR3 length: 16 amino acids.

This clone was recorded a few times. This sequence joins TRBV4-2 and TRBJ2-7; TRBD2 is a possible D gene (5 bases). There are 14 residues in the CDR3. The germline V gene has CDR1 LGHNA and CDR2 YNFKEQ. Trimming cost V 0 bases and J 1 base, with 7 bases left between them. CDR3 in DNA: TGTGCCAGCAGCCAAGATTCGGGATCCTACGAGCAGTACTTC. It codes for CASSQDSGSYEQYF.

CDR3 in amino acids: CASSVNPSSEQYF. CDR3 in DNA: TGTGCCAGCAGCGTTAATCCGTCTTCCGAGCAGTACTTC. The rearrangement links TRBV9 to TRBJ2-7, with D unclear. CDR3 length: 13 residues. Germline V CDR1 and CDR2: SGDLS, YYNGEE. Trimming stripped 2 bases from V and 6 bases from J, with 12 bases between. Full variable domain (outside the CDR3, taken from reference TRBV9 and TRBJ2-7): DSGVTQTPKHLITATGQRVTLRCSPRSGDLSVYWYQQSLDQGLQFLIQYYNGEERAKGNILERFSAQQFPDLHSELNLSSLELGDSALYFCASSVNPSSEQYFGPGTRLTVT.

Here the CDR3 reads CASSSGTKSPIYEQYF. In DNA, the CDR3 is TGTGCCAGCAGCTCCGGGACAAAATCCCCCATTTACGAGCAGTACTTC. The chain uses TRBV27 and TRBJ2-7; maybe TRBD1 (6 bases). The CDR3 is 16 residues long. Per germline, CDR1 MNHEY and CDR2 SMNVEV (reference sequence). V was pared by 6 bases and J by 4 bases, with 22 bases between.

The chain recombines TRBV5-5 with TRBJ2-1; weak D call: TRBD1 (7 bases). The CDR3 runs to 14 residues. Germline V lookup: CDR1 SGHKS, CDR2 YYEKEE (reference sequence). V lost 1 base and J lost 6, with 11 bases in between. The CDR3 DNA follows: TGTGCCAGCAGCTTGCGGCAGGGGGGCAATGAGCAGTTCTTC. Amino acids: CASSLRQGGNEQFF.

This chain joins TRBV5-1 and TRBJ2-7, with a weak D call TRBD1 (5 bases). The germline V gene encodes CDR1 SGHRS and CDR2 YFSETQ. The CDR3 consists of 13 residues. The V and J ends lost 0 bases and 4 bases respectively, with 8 bases between them. The chain's CDR3 is CASSLDDRYEQYF. The DNA of the CDR3 is TGCGCCAGCAGCTTGGATGACAGATACGAGCAGTACTTC.